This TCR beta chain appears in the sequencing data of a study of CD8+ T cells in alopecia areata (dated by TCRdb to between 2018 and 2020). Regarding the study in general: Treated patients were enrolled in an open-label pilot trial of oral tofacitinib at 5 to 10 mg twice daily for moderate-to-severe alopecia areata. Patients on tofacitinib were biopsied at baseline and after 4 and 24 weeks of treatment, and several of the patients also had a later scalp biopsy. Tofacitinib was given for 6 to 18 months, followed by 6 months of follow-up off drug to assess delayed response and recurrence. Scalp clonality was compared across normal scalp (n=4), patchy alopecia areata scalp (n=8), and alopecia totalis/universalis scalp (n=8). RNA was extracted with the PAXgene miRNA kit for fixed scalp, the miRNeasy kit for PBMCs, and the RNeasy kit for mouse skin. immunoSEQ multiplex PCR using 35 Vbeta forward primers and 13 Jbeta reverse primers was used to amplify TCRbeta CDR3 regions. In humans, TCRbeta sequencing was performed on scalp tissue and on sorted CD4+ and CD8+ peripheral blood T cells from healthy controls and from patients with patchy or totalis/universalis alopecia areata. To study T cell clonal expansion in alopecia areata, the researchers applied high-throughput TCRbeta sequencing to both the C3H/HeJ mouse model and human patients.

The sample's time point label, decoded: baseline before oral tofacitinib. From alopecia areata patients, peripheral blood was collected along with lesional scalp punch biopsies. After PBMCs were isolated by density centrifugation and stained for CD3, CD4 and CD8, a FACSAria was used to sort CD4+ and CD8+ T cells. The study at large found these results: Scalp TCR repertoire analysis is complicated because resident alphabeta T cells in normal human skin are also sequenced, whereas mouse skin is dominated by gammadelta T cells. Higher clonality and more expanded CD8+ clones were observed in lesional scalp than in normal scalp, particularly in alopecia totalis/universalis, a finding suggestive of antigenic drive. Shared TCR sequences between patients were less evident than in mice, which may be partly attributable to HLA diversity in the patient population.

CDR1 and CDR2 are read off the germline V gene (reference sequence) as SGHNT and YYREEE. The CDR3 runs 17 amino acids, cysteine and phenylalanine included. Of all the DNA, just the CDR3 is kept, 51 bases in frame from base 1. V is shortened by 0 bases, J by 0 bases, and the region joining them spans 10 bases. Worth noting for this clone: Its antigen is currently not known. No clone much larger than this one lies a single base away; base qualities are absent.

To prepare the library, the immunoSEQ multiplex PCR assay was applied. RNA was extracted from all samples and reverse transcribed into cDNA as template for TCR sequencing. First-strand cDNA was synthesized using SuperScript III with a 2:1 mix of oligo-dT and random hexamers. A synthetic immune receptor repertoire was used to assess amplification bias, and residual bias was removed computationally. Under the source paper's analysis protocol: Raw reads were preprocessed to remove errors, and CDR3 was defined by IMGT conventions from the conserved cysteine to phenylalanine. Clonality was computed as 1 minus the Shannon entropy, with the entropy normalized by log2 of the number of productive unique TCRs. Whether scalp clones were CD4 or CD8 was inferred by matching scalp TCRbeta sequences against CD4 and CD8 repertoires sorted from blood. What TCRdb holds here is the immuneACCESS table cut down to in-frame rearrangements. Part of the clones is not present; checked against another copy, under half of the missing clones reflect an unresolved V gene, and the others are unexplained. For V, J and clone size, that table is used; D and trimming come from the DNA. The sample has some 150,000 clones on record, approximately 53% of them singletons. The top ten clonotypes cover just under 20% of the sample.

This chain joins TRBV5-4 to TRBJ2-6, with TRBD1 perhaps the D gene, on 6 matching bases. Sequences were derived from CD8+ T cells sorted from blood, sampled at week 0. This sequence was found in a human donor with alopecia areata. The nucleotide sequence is TGTGCCAGCAGCTTGGGGACAGTGGTCTCTGGGGCCAACGTCCTGACTTTC. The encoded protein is CASSLGTVVSGANVLTF.